A single sample gave rise to the 30 T cell receptor beta chains below, sequenced in a study of neoadjuvant anti-PD-1 for oral cavity cancer. The time point was: after neoadjuvant nivolumab, at surgical resection. Sequenced by immunoSEQ multiplex PCR; TCRdb stores in-frame clones only, minus some. The sample lists approximately 15,000 clones, 60% to 85% seen once, with almost 3% in the top ten. The sequencing here drew on PBMCs, taken after nivolumab (anti-PD-1) treatment. These receptors came from a person aged 35-80 years with oral cavity squamous cell carcinoma.

V usage is TRBV5-4 and J usage is TRBJ1-1, with D perhaps TRBD1 (6 bases). This CDR3 is 15 amino acids long. CDR1 and CDR2 (germline): SGHNT, YYREEE (reference sequence). Trimming left V 2 bases short and J 0 bases short, with 11 bases between. The CDR3 nucleotides read TGTGCCAGCAGCTTACAGGGCCCAATGAACACTGAAGCTTTCTTT. It codes for CASSLQGPMNTEAFF.

The rearrangement joins TRBV6-1 to TRBJ2-1; D may be TRBD2 (6 bases). The CDR3 length is 16 residues. Germline CDR1 reads MNHNS; CDR2 reads SASEGT. V lost 4 bases and J lost 3, with 16 bases in between. The CDR3 DNA reads as TGTGCCAGCAGTGTCTCGAGCGCGGGAAGCTACAATGAGCAGTTCTTC. This encodes CASSVSSAGSYNEQFF.

This chain links TRBV6-1 with TRBJ1-1; 7 bases align to TRBD1. This CDR3 region has 14 residues. Germline V gene sequence: CDR1 MNHNS, CDR2 SASEGT. V shed 2 bases, J shed 1 base, and the junction held 1 base outside the gene matches. This chain's CDR3 is CASSEPGGNTEAFF. DNA for the CDR3: TGTGCCAGCAGTGAACCAGGGGGGAACACTGAAGCTTTCTTT.

This clone was detected a few times. This rearrangement joins TRBV7-9 to TRBJ2-5, with D perhaps TRBD1 (6 bases). This CDR3 contains 14 residues. V was clipped by 1 base and J by 4 bases, with 10 bases between them. Germline CDR1 is SEHNR and CDR2 is FQNEAQ (reference sequence). CDR3 in DNA: TGTGCCAGCAGCTTAGATGGGGGCGGAGAGACCCAGTACTTC. Amino acids: CASSLDGGGETQYF.

The J gene is TRBJ2-4, the V gene TRBV6-6; no firm D call. Trimming cost V 8 bases and J 8 bases, with 10 bases left between them. Germline V gives CDR1 MNHNY, CDR2 SVGAGI (reference sequence). The CDR3 consists of 11 residues. The CDR3 nucleotides read TGTGCCAGCGCCCAGGCTGACATTCAGTACTTC. Translation gives CASAQADIQYF.

This chain joins TRBV7-8 and TRBJ2-1; 7 bases are shared with TRBD2. The CDR3 runs 14 residues. V gave up 0 bases and J gave up 10 bases; unmatched junction bases: 6. Germline values: CDR1 SGHVS, CDR2 FQNEAQ. The CDR3: CASSLARLAREQFF. DNA for the CDR3: TGTGCCAGCAGCTTAGCGAGACTAGCAAGGGAGCAGTTCTTC.

Comment on this clone: The junction departs from the called germline gene at one end, perhaps through a read error. This sequence joins TRBV6-5 and TRBJ1-2; TRBD1 aligns across 7 bases. Germline loops: CDR1 MNHEY, CDR2 SVGAGI. This CDR3 has 15 residues. CDR3 nucleotide sequence: TGTACCAGCAAAATCCGGGACAGCGAGAGCTATGGCTACACCTTC. It encodes CTSKIRDSESYGYTF.

The chain joins TRBV6-5 to TRBJ1-5, with 9 bases fitting TRBD1. CDR1 MNHEY and CDR2 SVGAGI come from the germline V gene. V lost 6 bases and J lost 2; bases outside the gene matches: 5. This CDR3 comprises 15 residues. CDR3: CASRSDRGRNQPQHF. The CDR3 DNA follows: TGTGCCAGCAGGTCGGACAGGGGTCGCAATCAGCCCCAGCATTTT.

This clone has only a few counts. The rearrangement links TRBV27 to TRBJ2-7, with D possibly matching TRBD1 (5 bases). The V gene's germline CDR1 is MNHEY and CDR2 SMNVEV (reference sequence). The CDR3 is made up of 15 amino acids. Deletions cut 1 base from V and 2 bases from J, with 12 bases between. CDR3 bases: TGTGCCAGCAGTTTATACCCAGGGCCTCCCTACGAGCAGTACTTC. It translates to CASSLYPGPPYEQYF.

V usage is TRBV30 and J usage is TRBJ1-3; D uncertain. This CDR3 is 11 amino acids long. Germline lookup yields CDR1 GTSNPN and CDR2 SVGIG (reference sequence). V was trimmed by 4 bases and J by 15 bases, leaving 16 bases between them. The CDR3 loop is CAWIPKGQAYF. CDR3 DNA: TGTGCCTGGATCCCAAAAGGGCAGGCATATTTT.

The table lists this clone with a few counts. The chain employs TRBV5-1 and TRBJ1-1; 9 bases match TRBD1. This CDR3 has 13 residues. Germline V gene sequence: CDR1 SGHRS, CDR2 YFSETQ. After removal of 4 bases from V and 6 bases from J, the junction contained 4 bases not matched to a gene. Written as DNA, the CDR3 is TGCGCCAGCAGCCCGGGACAGGGCCCTGAAGCTTTCTTT. Amino acid sequence: CASSPGQGPEAFF.

This clone turned up a few times. The rearrangement joins TRBV6-1 to TRBJ2-7; 11 bases match TRBD2. CDR1 is MNHNS and CDR2 is SASEGT in the germline V gene. The V segment lost 3 bases and the J segment 6 bases; nucleotides outside the gene matches: 19. This CDR3 has 19 amino acids. As DNA, the CDR3 is TGTGCCAGCAGTGACCCCCTCGGGACTAGCGGACGGAAGGTCTCCGAGCAGTACTTC. This encodes CASSDPLGTSGRKVSEQYF.

V gene TRBV7-6 combines with J gene TRBJ1-3, with TRBD1 matching over 7 bases. J was trimmed by 0 bases and V by 2 bases; bases with no gene match: 1. Germline values: CDR1 SGHVS, CDR2 FNYEAQ. This CDR3 has 15 amino acids. DNA for the CDR3: TGTGCCAGCAGCTTACAGGGGGGCTCTGGAAACACCATATATTTT. Its protein is CASSLQGGSGNTIYF. Full variable domain (outside the CDR3, taken from reference TRBV7-6 and TRBJ1-3): GAGVSQSPRYKVTKRGQDVALRCDPISGHVSLYWYRQALGQGPEFLTYFNYEAQQDKSGLPNDRFSAERPEGSISTLTIQRTEQRDSAMYRCASSLQGGSGNTIYFGEGSWLTVV.

V usage is TRBV6-1 and J usage is TRBJ1-5; D remains ambiguous. Trimming stripped 7 bases from V and 3 bases from J, with 13 bases between. The CDR3 runs to 14 residues. Germline V gene sequence: CDR1 MNHNS, CDR2 SASEGT. This CDR3 reads CASTEGATNQPQHF. The CDR3 bases are TGTGCCAGCACCGAAGGAGCGACCAATCAGCCCCAGCATTTT.

The chain employs TRBV10-3 and TRBJ1-1; the match to TRBD1 covers 8 bases. The CDR3 runs 15 residues. The germline gives CDR1 ENHRY, CDR2 SYGVKD. Losses at the gene ends were 2 bases for V and 4 bases for J; bases not matched to a gene: 6. DNA of the CDR3: TGTGCCATCAGTGAGCACGAGACAGGGGTCACTGAAGCTTTCTTT. Translation gives CAISEHETGVTEAFF.

The chain uses TRBV19 and TRBJ1-2; D is unclear. This CDR3 contains 13 residues. V gave up 4 bases and J gave up 3 bases, with 9 bases separating them. Germline values: CDR1 LNHDA, CDR2 SQIVND (reference sequence). The CDR3 spells CASSTGDYYGYTF. As DNA, the CDR3 is TGTGCCAGTAGTACAGGTGATTACTATGGCTACACCTTC.

Here the CDR3 reads CASSLSLRTSGTYEQYF. The CDR3 bases are TGTGCCAGCAGTTTATCTCTCCGGACTAGCGGAACCTACGAGCAGTACTTC. The V and J genes are TRBV27 and TRBJ2-7, with 10 bases aligning to TRBD2. The CDR3 is 17 residues long. CDR1 and CDR2 (germline): MNHEY, SMNVEV (reference sequence). The ends lost 0 bases at V and 2 bases at J; junction bases unmatched: 7.

V usage is TRBV6-6 and J usage is TRBJ2-7; TRBD2 matches at 9 bases. Trimming cost V 0 bases and J 0 bases; bases outside gene matches: 0. The CDR3 loop spans 15 amino acids. The V gene's germline CDR1 is MNHNY and CDR2 SVGAGI (reference sequence). As DNA, the CDR3 is TGTGCCAGCAGTTACTCGACTAGCGGCTCCTACGAGCAGTACTTC. Its translation: CASSYSTSGSYEQYF.

In this sample, this clone turned up a few times. The chain recombines TRBV29-1 with TRBJ1-1, with D possibly TRBD1 on 5 matching bases. The CDR3 spans 12 residues. Trimming left V 3 bases short and J 1 base short, with 6 bases between. CDR1 SQVTM and CDR2 ANQGSEA come from the germline V gene. The CDR3: CSVEDTNTEAFF. CDR3 bases: TGCAGCGTTGAGGACACGAACACTGAAGCTTTCTTT.

This clone was counted between two and nine times. The rearrangement uses TRBV5-1 and TRBJ2-7; D possibly corresponds to TRBD2 (5 bases). CDR3 length equals 14 residues. Trimming took off 1 base at V and 3 bases at J, with 11 bases between the two ends. CDR1 SGHRS and CDR2 YFSETQ come from the germline V gene. The CDR3 DNA follows: TGCGCCAGCAGCTTGTCGGACGGAGGCTACGAGCAGTACTTC. Its protein is CASSLSDGGYEQYF.

The chain links TRBV5-4 to TRBJ2-6, with 8 bases that match TRBD1. V shed 4 bases and J 0 bases; nucleotides not matched to a gene: 12. This CDR3 spans 19 amino acids. Germline values: CDR1 SGHNT, CDR2 YYREEE (reference sequence). CDR3 bases: TGTGCCAGCAGCCTCCAGGGGGCACAAACTCACTCTGGGGCCAACGTCCTGACTTTC. This encodes CASSLQGAQTHSGANVLTF.

This chain uses TRBV6-5 with TRBJ2-1, with 11 bases fitting TRBD2. The germline V gene has CDR1 MNHEY and CDR2 SVGAGI. V shed 6 bases, J shed 10 bases, and the junction held 8 bases outside the gene matches. This CDR3 contains 14 residues. This CDR3 reads CASRPGVAGGEQFF. CDR3 coding DNA: TGTGCCAGCAGACCCGGGGTAGCGGGAGGGGAGCAGTTCTTC.

V gene TRBV5-4 combines with J gene TRBJ2-7; TRBD2 matches 8 bases. CDR3 length equals 13 residues. The junction had 6 bases not matched to a gene; V was cut back by 3 bases and J by 7 bases. Germline CDR1 reads SGHNT; CDR2 reads YYREEE (reference sequence). The CDR3 is CASSSERGLEQYF. The CDR3 DNA follows: TGTGCCAGCAGCTCCGAGCGGGGGTTAGAGCAGTACTTC.

CDR3 residues: CASSLIAGGQNGELFF. CDR3 DNA sequence: TGTGCCAGCAGCTTAATCGCAGGGGGCCAAAACGGGGAGCTGTTTTTT. The chain employs TRBV7-2 and TRBJ2-2; 8 bases align to TRBD1. The junction had 9 bases not matched to a gene; V was cut back by 2 bases and J by 7 bases. This CDR3 contains 16 residues. The germline V gene has CDR1 SGHTA and CDR2 FQGNSA.

This chain links TRBV25-1 with TRBJ1-2; D is unclear. The CDR3 loop spans 13 amino acids. Germline CDR1 is MGHDK and CDR2 is SYGVNS. V was clipped by 2 bases and J by 2 bases, with 6 bases between them. The CDR3 coding sequence is TGTGCCAGCAGTGAAGGTCAGAACTATGGCTACACCTTC. Translating it yields CASSEGQNYGYTF.

The V call is TRBV7-8, the J call TRBJ2-5, with D perhaps matching TRBD2 (6 bases). CDR3 size: 15 residues. Germline V lookup: CDR1 SGHVS, CDR2 FQNEAQ. Trimming removed 0 bases from V and 7 bases from J, with 15 bases in between. CDR3 DNA sequence: TGTGCCAGCAGCTTAGCGGGGCAGCTCGGGGGGACCCAGTACTTC. It yields the protein CASSLAGQLGGTQYF.

The CDR3, as DNA: TGTGCCAGCAGTTACTTTTTACCCGAGCAGTACTTC. This codes for CASSYFLPEQYF. The chain links TRBV6-6 to TRBJ2-7; D remains ambiguous. Trimming left V 1 base short and J 6 bases short, with 7 bases between. Per germline, CDR1 MNHNY and CDR2 SVGAGI (reference sequence). This CDR3 region has 12 residues.

V gene TRBV19 combines with J gene TRBJ1-3; D is unresolved. V lost 3 bases, J lost 3 bases, and 15 bases lay in between. The CDR3 has 16 residues. Germline V gene sequence: CDR1 LNHDA, CDR2 SQIVND (reference sequence). The CDR3 here is CASSIVGGSFGNTIYF. CDR3 sequence (DNA): TGTGCCAGTAGTATTGTCGGCGGGTCCTTTGGAAACACCATATATTTT.

The chain has TRBV19 and TRBJ1-5; maybe TRBD1 (5 bases). V lost 6 bases and J lost 1, with 10 bases in between. Per germline, CDR1 LNHDA and CDR2 SQIVND (reference sequence). This CDR3 contains 14 residues. DNA for the CDR3: TGTGCCAGTAGACAAGACAGAAGCAATCAGCCCCAGCATTTT. Translating gives CASRQDRSNQPQHF. Together with reference TRBV19 and TRBJ1-5, the CDR3 gives the full variable domain: DGGITQSPKYLFRKEGQNVTLSCEQNLNHDAMYWYRQDPGQGLRLIYYSQIVNDFQKGDIAEGYSVSREKKESFPLTVTSAQKNPTAFYLCASRQDRSNQPQHFGDGTRLSIL.

V gene TRBV5-1 combines with J gene TRBJ2-1, with D tentatively TRBD2 (6 bases). CDR1 is SGHRS, CDR2 YFSETQ, per germline. The V gene lost 4 bases and the J gene lost 5 bases, with 13 bases spanning the gap. The CDR3 sequence is 14 residues long. The CDR3 region has the DNA TGCGCCAGCAGCCCCCGACTAGGGGACAATGAGCAGTTCTTC. This sequence encodes CASSPRLGDNEQFF.